This passage covers 17 T cell receptor beta chains from one sample sequenced in a study of blood T cell repertoires in COVID-19. Sequenced by immunoSEQ multiplex PCR; TCRdb stores in-frame clones only, minus some. The sample includes roughly 120,000 clones, about 90% of them seen just once. Sequencing was performed on peripheral blood. The source is a man in his 70s who had recovered from COVID-19.

The rearrangement uses TRBV7-9 and TRBJ2-3; 14 bases are shared with TRBD2. The CDR3 has 19 amino acids. Unmatched junction bases numbered 15, after V lost 5 bases and J lost 5 bases. Germline V gene data show CDR1 as SEHNR and CDR2 as FQNEAQ (reference sequence). Here the CDR3 DNA reads TGTGCCAGCAGCACTATATGGACCCCCGGGACTAGCGGGAGAGATACGCAGTATTTT. It specifies CASSTIWTPGTSGRDTQYF.

This sequence joins TRBV7-2 and TRBJ2-1, with 10 bases that match TRBD2. This CDR3 has 16 residues. Per germline, CDR1 SGHTA and CDR2 FQGNSA. V trimming: 5 bases; J trimming: 8 bases; junction bases outside the gene matches: 12. CDR3 loop: CASSPPGLAGVHEQFF. The CDR3 DNA reads as TGTGCCAGCAGCCCCCCGGGGCTAGCGGGAGTCCATGAGCAGTTCTTC. The full variable domain, rest sourced from reference TRBV7-2 and TRBJ2-1, is GAGVSQSPSNKVTEKGKDVELRCDPISGHTALYWYRQSLGQGLEFLIYFQGNSAPDKSGLPSDRFSAERTGGSVSTLTIQRTQQEDSAVYLCASSPPGLAGVHEQFFGPGTRLTVL.

This chain connects TRBV11-2 to TRBJ1-6; perhaps TRBD1 as D (6 bases). V was cut by 3 bases and J by 4 bases, with 13 bases left in between. Per germline, CDR1 SGHAT and CDR2 FQNNGV. The CDR3 totals 16 residues. The CDR3, as DNA: TGTGCCAGCAGCTTCGACGTCGGACAGTATAATTCACCCCTCCACTTT. Residues: CASSFDVGQYNSPLHF.

This chain uses TRBV7-9 with TRBJ1-3; 8 bases are a match to TRBD1. Germline CDR1 and CDR2: SEHNR and FQNEAQ (reference sequence). CDR3 length: 14 residues. J lost 2 bases, V lost 5 bases, and 2 bases had no gene match. CDR3 loop: CASSLQGAGNTIYF. As DNA, the CDR3 is TGTGCCAGCAGCCTACAGGGGGCTGGAAACACCATATATTTT.

The chain uses TRBV24-1 and TRBJ2-5; D may be TRBD1 (6 bases). The CDR3 is made up of 14 amino acids. The germline V gene has CDR1 KGHDR and CDR2 SFDVKD. The V gene lost 4 bases and the J gene lost 4 bases, with 12 bases spanning the gap. DNA of the CDR3: TGTGCCACCAGTGAGCCTGGCAGGGGAGAGACCCAGTACTTC. It codes for CATSEPGRGETQYF.

This chain links TRBV19 with TRBJ2-7; 11 positions agree with TRBD1. Germline CDR1 and CDR2: LNHDA and SQIVND (reference sequence). With V trimmed by 6 bases and J by 5 bases, 6 bases remained unmatched. The CDR3 sequence is 14 residues long. The CDR3 sequence is CASSLRGQGDEQYF. The CDR3 DNA sequence: TGTGCCAGTAGCCTACGGGGACAGGGGGACGAGCAGTACTTC.

This rearrangement joins TRBV28 to TRBJ2-5, with no clear D. V was shortened by 7 bases and J by 7 bases, with 13 bases between the two germline ends. Germline assignment: CDR1 MDHEN and CDR2 SYDVKM. The CDR3 spans 12 residues. CDR3 in amino acids: CASTFPSGTQYF. CDR3 nucleotide sequence: TGTGCCAGCACCTTTCCCTCGGGGACCCAGTACTTC.

Of note for this clone: Other DNA sequences within the sample encode an identical CDR3. V and J are TRBV18 and TRBJ2-5; tentatively, D is TRBD1 (6 bases). The CDR3 runs 13 residues. The germline V and J ends were trimmed by 3 bases and 2 bases, with 7 bases remaining between them. Germline V gene sequence: CDR1 KGHSH, CDR2 LQKENI. The CDR3, as DNA: TGTGCCAGCTCACCCGGACAGCAAGAGACCCAGTACTTC. Translated: CASSPGQQETQYF. Filled out from reference TRBV18 and TRBJ2-5, the complete variable domain reads NAGVMQNPRHLVRRRGQEARLRCSPMKGHSHVYWYRQLPEEGLKFMVYLQKENIIDESGMPKERFSAEFPKEGPSILRIQQVVRGDSAAYFCASSPGQQETQYFGPGTRLLVL.

The chain couples TRBV7-3 to TRBJ2-1, with 9 bases identical to TRBD1. Germline V gives CDR1 SGHTA, CDR2 FQGTGA. With V trimmed by 3 bases and J by 6 bases, 3 bases remained unmatched. The CDR3 totals 14 residues. CDR3 nucleotide sequence: TGTGCCAGCAGCTTCCGGGACAGGGCCAATGAGCAGTTCTTC. Its translation: CASSFRDRANEQFF.

This clone appeared a single time. V is TRBV4-2 and J is TRBJ1-6; 8 bases are shared with TRBD1. There are 17 residues in the CDR3. Trimming took 1 base from V and 8 from J; bases not matched to a gene: 10. Germline V CDR1 and CDR2: LGHNA, YNFKEQ. The CDR3 nucleotides read TGTGCCAGCAGCCAAGTATCGAGGCAGGGGGCTTATTCACCCCTCCACTTT. Residues: CASSQVSRQGAYSPLHF.

This clone appeared a few times. Other nucleotide sequences from this sample produce the same CDR3. The chain employs TRBV5-4 and TRBJ2-5, with D hard to call. Per the germline V gene, CDR1 is SGHNT and CDR2 is YYREEE (reference sequence). CDR3 length equals 13 residues. The ends were cut back, 0 bases at V and 4 bases at J, with 7 bases in the middle. The CDR3 is CASSLGGLETQYF. DNA for the CDR3: TGTGCCAGCAGCTTGGGCGGTTTAGAGACCCAGTACTTC.

The V call is TRBV9, the J call TRBJ2-1; 9 nucleotides match TRBD2. Unmatched junction bases numbered 6, after V lost 0 bases and J lost 5 bases. The germline gives CDR1 SGDLS, CDR2 YYNGEE. This CDR3 is 16 amino acids long. The CDR3 region is CASSVAVTSGHNEQFF. Here the CDR3 DNA reads TGTGCCAGCAGCGTAGCTGTGACTAGCGGCCACAATGAGCAGTTCTTC.

The CDR3 DNA sequence: TGTGCCAGCACCAGCCCTAGCGTTTCCTCCTACGAGCAGTACTTC. As protein: CASTSPSVSSYEQYF. This sequence joins TRBV28 and TRBJ2-7; TRBD2 might be the D (6 bases). CDR3 size: 15 residues. The germline V gene encodes CDR1 MDHEN and CDR2 SYDVKM. V dropped 7 bases and J dropped 0 bases, with 16 bases sitting between them.

The chain's CDR3 is CATKGRTPNTEAFF. DNA for the CDR3: TGTGCCACCAAGGGGCGGACACCAAACACTGAAGCTTTCTTT. The chain combines TRBV6-5 with TRBJ1-1; tentatively, D is TRBD1 (5 bases). Trimming removed 10 bases from V and 2 bases from J, with 17 bases in between. CDR1 is MNHEY, CDR2 SVGAGI, per germline. This CDR3 has 14 amino acids.

The rearrangement uses TRBV3-1 (or the pseudogene TRBV3-2) and TRBJ2-3, with D maybe TRBD1 (6 bases). Germline V lookup: CDR1 LGHDT, CDR2 YNNKEL (reference sequence). The CDR3 has 17 amino acids. Trimming shortened V by 4 bases and J by 3 bases, and 20 bases separated the two germline ends. The CDR3 sequence is CASSPNRDAWGTDTQYF. CDR3 in DNA: TGTGCCAGCAGCCCCAACAGGGATGCTTGGGGGACAGATACGCAGTATTTT.

This sequence joins TRBV29-1 and TRBJ2-5; 11 positions match TRBD1. V dropped 7 bases and J dropped 4; count of bases not matched to a gene: 5. The CDR3 runs 13 residues. Germline V CDR1 and CDR2: SQVTM, ANQGSEA. The CDR3 bases are TGCAGCGCCTCCGGGACAGGGGGAGAGACCCAGTACTTC. This sequence encodes CSASGTGGETQYF. Drawing the rest from reference TRBV29-1 and TRBJ2-5, the complete variable domain is SAVISQKPSRDICQRGTSLTIQCQVDSQVTMMFWYRQQPGQSLTLIATANQGSEATYESGFVIDKFPISRPNLTFSTLTVSNMSPEDSSIYLCSASGTGGETQYFGPGTRLLVL.

The chain links TRBV2 to TRBJ1-1; TRBD1 matches 7 bases. Germline assignment: CDR1 SNHLY and CDR2 FYNNEI. Losses at the gene ends were 2 bases for V and 1 base for J; bases not matched to a gene: 4. This CDR3 has 15 residues. CDR3 nucleotide sequence: TGTGCCAGCAGTGAAAGGGCAGGGGGGAACACTGAAGCTTTCTTT. It specifies CASSERAGGNTEAFF.